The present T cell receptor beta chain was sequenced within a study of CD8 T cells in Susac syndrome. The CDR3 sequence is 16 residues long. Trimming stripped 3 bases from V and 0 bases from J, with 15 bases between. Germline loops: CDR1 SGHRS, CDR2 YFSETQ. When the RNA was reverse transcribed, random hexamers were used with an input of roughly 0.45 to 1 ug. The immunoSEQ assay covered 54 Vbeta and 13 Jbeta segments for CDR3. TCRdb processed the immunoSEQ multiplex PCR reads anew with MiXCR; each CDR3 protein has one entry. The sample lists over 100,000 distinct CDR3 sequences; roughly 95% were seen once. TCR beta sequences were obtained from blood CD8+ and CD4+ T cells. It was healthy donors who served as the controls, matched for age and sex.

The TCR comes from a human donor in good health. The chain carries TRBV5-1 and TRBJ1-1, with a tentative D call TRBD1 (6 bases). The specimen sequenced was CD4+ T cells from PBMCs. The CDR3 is CASSSLPRGMNTEAFF. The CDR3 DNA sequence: TGCGCCAGCAGCTCACTACCCAGGGGAATGAACACTGAAGCTTTCTTT.